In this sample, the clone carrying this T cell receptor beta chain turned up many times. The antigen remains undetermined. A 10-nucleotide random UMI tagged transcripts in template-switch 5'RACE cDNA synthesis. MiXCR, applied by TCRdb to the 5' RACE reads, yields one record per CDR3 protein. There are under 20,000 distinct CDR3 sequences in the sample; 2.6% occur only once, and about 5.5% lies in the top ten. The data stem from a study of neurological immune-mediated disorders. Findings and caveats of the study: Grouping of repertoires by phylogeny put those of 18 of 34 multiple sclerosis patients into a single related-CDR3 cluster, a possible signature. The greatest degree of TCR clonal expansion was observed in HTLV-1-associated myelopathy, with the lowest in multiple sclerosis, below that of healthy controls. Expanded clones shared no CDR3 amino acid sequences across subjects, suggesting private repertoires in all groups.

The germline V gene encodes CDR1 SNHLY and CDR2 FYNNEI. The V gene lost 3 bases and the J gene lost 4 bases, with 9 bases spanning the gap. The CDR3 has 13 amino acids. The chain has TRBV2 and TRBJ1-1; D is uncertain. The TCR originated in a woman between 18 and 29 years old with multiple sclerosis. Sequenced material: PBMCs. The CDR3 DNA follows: TGTGCCAGCAGTGATCAGGCATCCACTGAAGCTTTCTTT. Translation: CASSDQASTEAFF.